Below, 32 T cell receptor beta chains from the same sample are listed, as sequenced in a study of blood T cell repertoires in COVID-19. Data came from immunoSEQ multiplex PCR; TCRdb stores just in-frame clones and leaves some out. The sample lists approximately 320,000 clones; 90% were seen once. The sample taken for sequencing was PBMCs or T cells enriched from blood (not recorded which). These TCRs come from a man in his fifties or sixties who had recovered from COVID-19.

The V and J genes are TRBV5-1 and TRBJ2-1, with D tentatively TRBD1 (5 bases). V lost 0 bases and J lost 0, with 7 bases in between. Germline-derived CDR1 and CDR2 are SGHRS and YFSETQ. This CDR3 comprises 15 residues. The chain's CDR3 is CASSLDRTSYNEQFF. The CDR3 nucleotides are TGCGCCAGCAGCTTGGACAGGACCTCCTACAATGAGCAGTTCTTC.

V usage is TRBV2 and J usage is TRBJ1-6; unclear D gene. Trimming removed 3 bases from V and 8 bases from J, with 8 bases in between. The CDR3 contains 13 residues. Germline V gives CDR1 SNHLY, CDR2 FYNNEI. The CDR3 sequence: CASSETGYSPLHF. CDR3 bases: TGTGCCAGCAGTGAGACCGGGTATTCACCCCTCCACTTT.

The chain employs TRBV6-1 and TRBJ2-3; 7 bases are a match to TRBD2. Trimming cost V 2 bases and J 4 bases; bases outside gene matches: 9. The V gene's germline CDR1 is MNHNS and CDR2 SASEGT. This CDR3 comprises 16 residues. CDR3 protein: CASSEHSGLWADTQYF. The CDR3 nucleotides read TGTGCCAGCAGTGAACATAGCGGGCTCTGGGCAGATACGCAGTATTTT.

This clone was observed once. The CDR3 does not end in the conserved phenylalanine or tryptophan, so this is likely a read error. Because the CDR3's place on the DNA is in doubt, the DNA is left out and the CDR3 is given as listed by TCRdb. The chain recombines TRBV27 with TRBJ2-3; no check of the table's D call, TRBD2, against the DNA was made. The CDR3 spans 11 residues, counting both ends. CDR1 and CDR2 (germline): MNHEY, SMNVEV (reference sequence). The chain's CDR3 is CASRSPPGICV.

CDR3 residues: CASNGRLQVGGAEAFF. The CDR3 DNA follows: TGTGCCAGTAACGGGCGGTTACAGGTGGGTGGCGCTGAAGCTTTCTTT. This rearrangement joins TRBV19 to TRBJ1-1, with D tentatively TRBD1 (5 bases). In germline, CDR1 is LNHDA, CDR2 SQIVND (reference sequence). CDR3 length: 16 amino acids. V was trimmed by 7 bases and J by 6 bases, leaving 24 bases between them. The full variable domain, with the rest looked up from reference TRBV19 and TRBJ1-1, is DGGITQSPKYLFRKEGQNVTLSCEQNLNHDAMYWYRQDPGQGLRLIYYSQIVNDFQKGDIAEGYSVSREKKESFPLTVTSAQKNPTAFYLCASNGRLQVGGAEAFFGQGTRLTVV.

The chain joins TRBV11-2 to TRBJ1-3; D is ambiguous. The CDR3 totals 16 residues. Trimming pared 5 bases from V and 0 bases from J, leaving 14 bases between. Germline V gene lookup returns CDR1 SGHAT and CDR2 FQNNGV. The DNA of the CDR3 is TGTGCCAGCAGCACCTACGACTGGTACTCTGGAAACACCATATATTTT. Translated, it gives CASSTYDWYSGNTIYF.

The gene calls are TRBV6-1 and TRBJ1-1; weak D call: TRBD1 (5 bases). V lost 2 bases and J lost 2, with 9 bases in between. This CDR3 spans 14 amino acids. CDR1 and CDR2 (germline): MNHNS, SASEGT. CDR3 bases: TGTGCCAGCAGTGAATGGGGCTCTAACACTGAAGCTTTCTTT. As protein: CASSEWGSNTEAFF.

The chain has TRBV10-1 and TRBJ1-2, with 7 bases lining up with TRBD1. Germline-derived CDR1 and CDR2 are WNHNN and SYGVQD (reference sequence). This CDR3 is built from 13 residues. V was clipped by 6 bases and J by 6 bases; unmatched bases: 7. DNA for the CDR3: TGCGCCAGCAGGGAGGGGGCGCAAGATGGCTACACCTTC. As protein: CASREGAQDGYTF.

This clone was counted between two and nine times. This chain uses TRBV2 with TRBJ1-1; TRBD1 might be the D (5 bases). V dropped 7 bases and J dropped 5 bases, with 17 bases sitting between them. This CDR3 has 14 residues. The germline gives CDR1 SNHLY, CDR2 FYNNEI. The CDR3 coding sequence is TGTGCCAGCAACCAAGGGGTGGGGATAACTGAAGCTTTCTTT. Residues: CASNQGVGITEAFF.

The V gene is TRBV30, the J gene TRBJ1-2, with TRBD1 identical over 7 bases. Germline V gene data show CDR1 as GTSNPN and CDR2 as SVGIG (reference sequence). The CDR3 loop spans 16 amino acids. Trimming cost V 3 bases and J 4 bases; bases outside gene matches: 14. CDR3 amino acids: CAWRRQGTGHPYGYTF. The CDR3, as DNA: TGTGCCTGGAGAAGACAGGGTACCGGACATCCCTATGGCTACACCTTC.

The chain uses TRBV5-1 and TRBJ2-1; D remains ambiguous. There are 11 residues in the CDR3. CDR1 SGHRS and CDR2 YFSETQ come from the germline V gene. Deletions cut 0 bases from V and 9 bases from J, with 4 bases between. In DNA, the CDR3 is TGCGCCAGCAGCTTGGGAGGTGAGCAGTTCTTC. Residues: CASSLGGEQFF.

On this clone: The junction differs from germline at one of its ends, possibly a read error. The chain joins TRBV13 to TRBJ2-7, with TRBD2 identical over 8 bases. The V gene's germline CDR1 is PRHDT and CDR2 FYEKMQ (reference sequence). CDR3 length: 15 residues. DNA of the CDR3: TGTGCCAGCAGCCACGTATCGCGGGGGGCCTTGTCTACGGACTTC. Amino acids: CASSHVSRGALSTDF.

This clone has a single count. V usage is TRBV6-6 and J usage is TRBJ1-3; a weak D match, TRBD1 (6 bases). Germline V gene lookup returns CDR1 MNHNY and CDR2 SVGAGI (reference sequence). V shed 5 bases and J shed 0 bases, with 35 bases lying between them. This CDR3 spans 23 amino acids. The CDR3 DNA reads TGTGCCAGCAGTCTTGATACCTCGTTCGGACAGCACGGAAGATCTTTCTCTGGAAACACCATATATTTT. Its translation is CASSLDTSFGQHGRSFSGNTIYF.

The chain uses TRBV9 and TRBJ2-3; perhaps TRBD1 as D (5 bases). The ends were cut back, 0 bases at V and 0 bases at J, with 8 bases in the middle. The CDR3 contains 15 residues. CDR1 and CDR2 (germline): SGDLS, YYNGEE. CDR3: CASSVGQISTDTQYF. The CDR3 DNA follows: TGTGCCAGCAGCGTAGGACAGATAAGCACAGATACGCAGTATTTT.

This chain uses TRBV30 with TRBJ1-2; a weak D match, TRBD1 (6 bases). Per germline, CDR1 GTSNPN and CDR2 SVGIG (reference sequence). V was trimmed by 4 bases and J by 6 bases, leaving 15 bases between them. The CDR3 is 13 amino acids. DNA for the CDR3: TGTGCCTGGAACGCCCAGGGGCGAAATGGCTACACCTTC. Translated, it gives CAWNAQGRNGYTF.

A few counts support this clone. This chain joins TRBV5-4 and TRBJ1-6; D is ambiguous. V lost 0 bases and J lost 4, with 5 bases in between. The germline V gene encodes CDR1 SGHNT and CDR2 YYREEE (reference sequence). This CDR3 has 14 residues. In DNA form, the CDR3 reads TGTGCCAGCAGCTTGGCGCAGTATAATTCACCCCTCCACTTT. Translated, it gives CASSLAQYNSPLHF.

The chain carries TRBV12-3 or TRBV12-4 and TRBJ1-1; 7 nucleotides match TRBD1. CDR3 length: 13 residues. Unmatched junction bases numbered 5, after V lost 8 bases and J lost 2 bases. The CDR3 sequence: CASRDRVNTEAFF. The CDR3 region has the DNA TGTGCCAGCCGGGACAGAGTAAACACTGAAGCTTTCTTT.

V is TRBV19 and J is TRBJ2-1, with 13 bases that match TRBD2. The CDR3 has 14 amino acids. Germline values: CDR1 LNHDA, CDR2 SQIVND (reference sequence). V gave up 5 bases and J gave up 9 bases; unmatched junction bases: 4. CDR3 DNA sequence: TGTGCCAGTAGTGGACTAGCGGGAGCTACTGAGCAGTTCTTC. Amino acid sequence: CASSGLAGATEQFF.

This clone came up once. This sequence joins TRBV4-2 and TRBJ2-7; possibly TRBD2 for D (7 bases). The CDR3 has 18 residues. V was shortened by 2 bases and J by 4 bases, with 24 bases between the two germline ends. The germline V gene encodes CDR1 LGHNA and CDR2 YNFKEQ. CDR3 nucleotide sequence: TGTGCCAGCAGCCAAAGGGGAGGGGGGCGAGGGAACAAATACGAGCAGTACTTC. It is translated as CASSQRGGGRGNKYEQYF.

V gene TRBV5-1 combines with J gene TRBJ1-5, with D possibly matching TRBD1 (6 bases). The length of the CDR3 is 16 residues. Trimming shortened V by 0 bases and J by 3 bases, and 13 bases separated the two germline ends. Germline CDR1 is SGHRS and CDR2 is YFSETQ. The CDR3: CASSLDRGAPNQPQHF. In DNA form, the CDR3 reads TGCGCCAGCAGCTTGGATCGGGGGGCCCCCAATCAGCCCCAGCATTTT.

This chain uses TRBV2 with TRBJ2-7; 15 bases map to TRBD2. Losses at the gene ends were 8 bases for V and 0 bases for J; bases not matched to a gene: 11. This CDR3 comprises 18 residues. The germline gives CDR1 SNHLY, CDR2 FYNNEI. DNA for the CDR3: TGTGCCAGCCTAAACCCCGGGACTAGCGGGGGGACCTCCTACGAGCAGTACTTC. Amino acid sequence: CASLNPGTSGGTSYEQYF.

The V gene is TRBV29-1, the J gene TRBJ2-7; 14 positions match TRBD2. The CDR3 sequence is 14 residues long. The germline V gene has CDR1 SQVTM and CDR2 ANQGSEA. With V trimmed by 6 bases and J by 6 bases, 7 bases remained unmatched. CDR3 sequence reads: CSVRTSGRSGEQYF. The CDR3 coding sequence is TGCAGCGTGCGGACTAGCGGGAGGTCGGGCGAGCAGTACTTC.

The V gene is TRBV7-9, the J gene TRBJ1-1; the D is unclear. Germline V lookup: CDR1 SEHNR, CDR2 FQNEAQ (reference sequence). This CDR3 spans 13 amino acids. Trimming pared 5 bases from V and 5 bases from J, leaving 12 bases between. CDR3 sequence (DNA): TGTGCCAGCAGCCGGGGTGTAGGGACTGAAGCTTTCTTT. Translated: CASSRGVGTEAFF. The complete variable domain, with remaining parts taken from reference TRBV7-9 and TRBJ1-1, reads DTGVSQNPRHKITKRGQNVTFRCDPISEHNRLYWYRQTLGQGPEFLTYFQNEAQLEKSRLLSDRFSAERPKGSFSTLEIQRTEQGDSAMYLCASSRGVGTEAFFGQGTRLTVV.

The gene calls are TRBV19 and TRBJ1-4; a weak D match, TRBD1 (5 bases). V was trimmed by 3 bases and J by 7 bases, leaving 12 bases between them. Germline V lookup: CDR1 LNHDA, CDR2 SQIVND (reference sequence). CDR3 length: 14 residues. The chain's CDR3 is CASSIRDVGEKLFF. The CDR3 region has the DNA TGTGCCAGTAGTATCAGGGATGTGGGTGAAAAACTGTTTTTT.

Only one count was recorded for this clone. This chain links TRBV18 with TRBJ2-7; TRBD1 might be the D (5 bases). This CDR3 has 14 amino acids. The V gene's germline CDR1 is KGHSH and CDR2 LQKENI. The germline V and J ends were trimmed by 3 bases and 3 bases, with 12 bases remaining between them. The CDR3 DNA sequence: TGTGCCAGCTCACCCCTAGGGGTTGGCTACGAGCAGTACTTC. Amino acids: CASSPLGVGYEQYF.

V and J are TRBV3-1 (or the pseudogene TRBV3-2) and TRBJ2-3; tentative D call: TRBD2 (5 bases). Trimming stripped 0 bases from V and 2 bases from J, with 15 bases between. Germline CDR1 reads LGHDT; CDR2 reads YNNKEL (reference sequence). The CDR3 is 17 amino acids. The CDR3 loop is CASSQDAGRHLTDTQYF. DNA of the CDR3: TGTGCCAGCAGCCAAGACGCGGGTCGCCACCTCACAGATACGCAGTATTTT.

The chain couples TRBV9 to TRBJ1-5; D gene unclear. The CDR3 runs 14 residues. Trimming shortened V by 0 bases and J by 4 bases, and 8 bases separated the two germline ends. From germline, CDR1 is SGDLS and CDR2 YYNGEE. This CDR3 is CASSVDPGNQPQHF. The CDR3 DNA follows: TGTGCCAGCAGCGTAGATCCGGGGAATCAGCCCCAGCATTTT.

This chain joins TRBV5-1 and TRBJ2-1; no clear D gene. The CDR3 length is 13 residues. V was shortened by 0 bases and J by 7 bases, with 8 bases between the two germline ends. CDR1 is SGHRS and CDR2 is YFSETQ in the germline V gene. This CDR3 is CASSLGPTNEQFF. The DNA for the CDR3 is TGCGCCAGCAGCTTGGGTCCTACGAATGAGCAGTTCTTC.

This chain connects TRBV11-3 to TRBJ2-3; TRBD2 agrees at 12 bases. The CDR3 extends over 16 amino acids. The V segment lost 3 bases and the J segment 6 bases; nucleotides outside the gene matches: 7. Germline V gene sequence: CDR1 SGHNT, CDR2 YENEEA. The CDR3 DNA sequence: TGTGCCAGCAGCTTTCTAGCGGGAGGGCGGTTGGATACGCAGTATTTT. This encodes CASSFLAGGRLDTQYF.

The chain has TRBV7-9 and TRBJ2-1, with TRBD1 identical over 7 bases. Per the germline V gene, CDR1 is SEHNR and CDR2 is FQNEAQ (reference sequence). The CDR3 totals 17 residues. The V segment lost 5 bases and the J segment 8 bases; nucleotides outside the gene matches: 18. CDR3 coding DNA: TGTGCCAGCAGCCCTACTGACAGGGCACGCGCGGCCGATGAGCAGTTCTTC. Translation gives CASSPTDRARAADEQFF. The full variable domain, rest sourced from reference TRBV7-9 and TRBJ2-1, is DTGVSQNPRHKITKRGQNVTFRCDPISEHNRLYWYRQTLGQGPEFLTYFQNEAQLEKSRLLSDRFSAERPKGSFSTLEIQRTEQGDSAMYLCASSPTDRARAADEQFFGPGTRLTVL.

The chain joins TRBV5-5 to TRBJ1-5, with 8 bases lining up with TRBD1. The trim removed 1 base at V and 4 bases at J, leaving 4 bases unmatched. Germline CDR1 is SGHKS and CDR2 is YYEKEE (reference sequence). The CDR3 sequence is 15 residues long. The CDR3 region is CASSLRQGANQPQHF. Written as DNA, the CDR3 is TGTGCCAGCAGCTTGAGGCAGGGGGCAAATCAGCCCCAGCATTTT. The whole variable domain, remainder taken from reference TRBV5-5 and TRBJ1-5, is DAGVTQSPTHLIKTRGQQVTLRCSPISGHKSVSWYQQVLGQGPQFIFQYYEKEERGRGNFPDRFSARQFPNYSSELNVNALLLGDSALYLCASSLRQGANQPQHFGDGTRLSIL.

The rearrangement joins TRBV12-3 or TRBV12-4 to TRBJ2-2; D remains ambiguous. The CDR3 contains 11 residues. V was trimmed by 7 bases and J by 7 bases, leaving 7 bases between them. CDR3 DNA: TGTGCCAGCACCCCCGGCGGGGAGCTGTTTTTT. This codes for CASTPGGELFF.